Presented here are 22 T cell receptor beta chains from one specimen sequenced in a study of blood T cell repertoires in COVID-19. Repertoires were generated with immunoSEQ multiplex PCR, while TCRdb's copy carries only in-frame clones and drops some. The table includes about 67,000 clones, 80% to 90% detected once. The sequencing sample was made of peripheral blood. Receptors originate from a man aged 50-59 years with active COVID-19.

The rearrangement joins TRBV20-1 to TRBJ1-1; D remains unclear. This CDR3 is built from 11 residues. Germline loops: CDR1 DFQATT, CDR2 SNEGSKA (reference sequence). Trimming removed 3 bases from V and 7 bases from J, with 9 bases in between. CDR3 loop: CSARRTVEAFF. As DNA, the CDR3 is TGCAGTGCTAGGCGAACAGTTGAAGCTTTCTTT.

The chain links TRBV5-6 to TRBJ1-1, with unresolved D. Germline assignment: CDR1 SGHDT and CDR2 YYEEEE. The CDR3 is 11 residues long. Trimming cost V 4 bases and J 7 bases, with 8 bases left between them. For the CDR3, the DNA is TGTGCCAGCAGCGTCGCAGGTGAAGCTTTCTTT. Amino acids: CASSVAGEAFF.

This clone was found a few times. V and J are TRBV11-2 and TRBJ2-1, with a weak D call TRBD1 (6 bases). Trimming took 2 bases from V and 7 from J, leaving 12 bases between them. The CDR3 runs 14 residues. Germline V gene data show CDR1 as SGHAT and CDR2 as FQNNGV. In DNA, the CDR3 is TGTGCCAGCAGCTTACTACAGGGATGGAATGAGCAGTTCTTC. It specifies CASSLLQGWNEQFF. The variable domain in full, completed from reference TRBV11-2 and TRBJ2-1, reads EAGVAQSPRYKIIEKRQSVAFWCNPISGHATLYWYQQILGQGPKLLIQFQNNGVVDDSQLPKDRFSAERLKGVDSTLKIQPAKLEDSAVYLCASSLLQGWNEQFFGPGTRLTVL.

The rearrangement uses TRBV28 and TRBJ1-6; 8 bases align to TRBD1. Trimming took 10 bases from V and 0 from J; bases not matched to a gene: 5. Per germline, CDR1 MDHEN and CDR2 SYDVKM. This CDR3 comprises 15 residues. CDR3 bases: TGTGCCACCCGACAGGGGAGCTCCTATAATTCACCCCTCCACTTT. Protein sequence: CATRQGSSYNSPLHF. Filled out from reference TRBV28 and TRBJ1-6, the complete variable domain reads DVKVTQSSRYLVKRTGEKVFLECVQDMDHENMFWYRQDPGLGLRLIYFSYDVKMKEKGDIPEGYSVSREKKERFSLILESASTNQTSMYLCATRQGSSYNSPLHFGNGTRLTVT.

The chain combines TRBV7-6 with TRBJ2-2, with D possibly matching TRBD2 (6 bases). The CDR3 length is 16 residues. Trimming took off 5 bases at V and 2 bases at J, with 15 bases between the two ends. Germline loops: CDR1 SGHVS, CDR2 FNYEAQ. CDR3 DNA: TGTGCCAGCAGCCGCCCGAGCGGGTTTAACACCGGGGAGCTGTTTTTT. It codes for CASSRPSGFNTGELFF.

V is TRBV12-5 and J is TRBJ1-1, with 8 bases identical to TRBD1. The V segment lost 6 bases and the J segment 4 bases; nucleotides outside the gene matches: 19. Germline values: CDR1 LGHNT, CDR2 FRNRAP. This CDR3 is built from 18 residues. Written as DNA, the CDR3 is TGTGCTAGTGGCCCACGTCCGCCTCCTGGACAGGGTGGCACTGAAGCTTTCTTT. It is translated as CASGPRPPPGQGGTEAFF. Filled out from reference TRBV12-5 and TRBJ1-1, the complete variable domain reads DARVTQTPRHKVTEMGQEVTMRCQPILGHNTVFWYRQTMMQGLELLAYFRNRAPLDDSGMPKDRFSAEMPDATLATLKIQPSEPRDSAVYFCASGPRPPPGQGGTEAFFGQGTRLTVV.

The CDR3 DNA is TGCGCCAGCAGCCAGCAACTAGCGGGGGGGCCGAACGGGGAGCTGTTTTTT. This translates into CASSQQLAGGPNGELFF. This rearrangement joins TRBV4-3 to TRBJ2-2, with 13 bases lining up with TRBD2. The CDR3 has 17 amino acids. Germline V CDR1 and CDR2: LGHNA, YSLEER. V gave up 3 bases and J gave up 7 bases; unmatched junction bases: 8.

The chain couples TRBV9 to TRBJ2-1; 9 bases are a match to TRBD1. The CDR3 has 17 amino acids. Germline V CDR1 and CDR2: SGDLS, YYNGEE. V shed 3 bases and J 2 bases; nucleotides not matched to a gene: 9. The CDR3 loop is CASSGSTGTGPYNEQFF. CDR3 in DNA: TGTGCCAGCAGCGGATCAACCGGGACAGGGCCCTACAATGAGCAGTTCTTC.

The V call is TRBV29-1, the J call TRBJ1-2; tentative D call: TRBD1 (6 bases). The CDR3 is 16 residues long. Trimming removed 4 bases from V and 1 base from J, with 19 bases in between. Per the germline V gene, CDR1 is SQVTM and CDR2 is ANQGSEA. The CDR3 region has the DNA TGCAGCGTTGTGCCTCGTCGGGGGGCAATTAACTATGGCTACACCTTC. Its translation is CSVVPRRGAINYGYTF. The full variable domain, completed using reference TRBV29-1 and TRBJ1-2, is SAVISQKPSRDICQRGTSLTIQCQVDSQVTMMFWYRQQPGQSLTLIATANQGSEATYESGFVIDKFPISRPNLTFSTLTVSNMSPEDSSIYLCSVVPRRGAINYGYTFGSGTRLTVV.

The rearrangement uses TRBV5-1 and TRBJ1-1; the match to TRBD1 covers 9 bases. Germline V gene lookup returns CDR1 SGHRS and CDR2 YFSETQ. This CDR3 is built from 14 residues. V lost 4 bases and J lost 4; bases outside the gene matches: 5. CDR3 sequence reads: CASSGDRAGTEAFF. Written as DNA, the CDR3 is TGCGCCAGCAGCGGGGACAGGGCCGGCACTGAAGCTTTCTTT.

In this sample, this clone turned up a few times. V and J are TRBV5-1 and TRBJ2-7; a weak D match, TRBD1 (6 bases). CDR1 is SGHRS and CDR2 is YFSETQ in the germline V gene. The CDR3 sequence is 15 residues long. Trimming took 4 bases from V and 1 from J, leaving 15 bases between them. DNA for the CDR3: TGCGCCAGCAGCCCATACCAGGGGCCATCCTACGAGCAGTACTTC. Translated: CASSPYQGPSYEQYF. Using reference TRBV5-1 and TRBJ2-7 for the parts outside the CDR3, the full variable domain is KAGVTQTPRYLIKTRGQQVTLSCSPISGHRSVSWYQQTPGQGLQFLFEYFSETQRNKGNFPGRFSGRQFSNSRSEMNVSTLELGDSALYLCASSPYQGPSYEQYFGPGTRLTVT.

There are a few counts of this clone. V gene TRBV20-1 combines with J gene TRBJ2-1; tentative D call: TRBD2 (5 bases). Germline values: CDR1 DFQATT, CDR2 SNEGSKA (reference sequence). V lost 7 bases to trimming and J lost 7 bases, with 11 bases between them. The CDR3 extends over 11 amino acids. Written as DNA, the CDR3 is TGCAGTGGGGTCGGGGTTAATGAGCAGTTCTTC. As protein: CSGVGVNEQFF.

The chain is built from TRBV6-2 or TRBV6-3 and TRBJ1-2; D call uncertain. From germline, CDR1 is MNHEY and CDR2 SVGEGT. This CDR3 spans 11 amino acids. V was cut by 1 base and J by 7 bases, with 4 bases left in between. CDR3 coding DNA: TGTGCCAGCAGTTACTTCGGTGGCTACACCTTC. Its translation is CASSYFGGYTF.

V usage is TRBV5-6 and J usage is TRBJ2-7, with D possibly TRBD1 on 6 matching bases. Germline loops: CDR1 SGHDT, CDR2 YYEEEE. This CDR3 is 14 amino acids long. Trimming took 0 bases from V and 4 from J, leaving 11 bases between them. CDR3 bases: TGTGCCAGCAGCTTGGCTCTTCAGGGGTACGAGCAGTACTTC. Its translation: CASSLALQGYEQYF. Variable domain in full (rest from reference TRBV5-6 and TRBJ2-7): DAGVTQSPTHLIKTRGQQVTLRCSPKSGHDTVSWYQQALGQGPQFIFQYYEEEERQRGNFPDRFSGHQFPNYSSELNVNALLLGDSALYLCASSLALQGYEQYFGPGTRLTVT.

The V and J genes are TRBV14 and TRBJ2-1; D may be TRBD2 (7 bases). Germline-derived CDR1 and CDR2 are SGHDN and FVKESK. The germline V and J ends were trimmed by 4 bases and 3 bases, with 16 bases remaining between them. The CDR3 consists of 16 residues. The DNA of the CDR3 is TGTGCCAGCAGCCTCCTACAGGGAGGGGTCTACAATGAGCAGTTCTTC. It codes for CASSLLQGGVYNEQFF. Filled out from reference TRBV14 and TRBJ2-1, the complete variable domain reads EAGVTQFPSHSVIEKGQTVTLRCDPISGHDNLYWYRRVMGKEIKFLLHFVKESKQDESGMPNNRFLAERTGGTYSTLKVQPAELEDSGVYFCASSLLQGGVYNEQFFGPGTRLTVL.

This clone came up a few times. The V and J genes are TRBV4-2 and TRBJ2-3; 9 bases align to TRBD1. Germline loops: CDR1 LGHNA, CDR2 YNFKEQ. CDR3 size: 16 residues. The trim removed 1 base at V and 9 bases at J, leaving 11 bases unmatched. The CDR3 spells CASSQGSGTGQDTQYF. The CDR3 DNA is TGTGCCAGCAGCCAAGGATCGGGGACAGGGCAGGACACGCAGTATTTT.

The chain is built from TRBV5-1 and TRBJ2-7; D not resolved. This CDR3 spans 14 amino acids. Germline V gene sequence: CDR1 SGHRS, CDR2 YFSETQ. V was cut by 0 bases and J by 0 bases, with 7 bases left in between. CDR3 DNA: TGCGCCAGCAGCTTGGACTATTACTCCTACGAGCAGTACTTC. It codes for CASSLDYYSYEQYF. The full variable domain, in which reference TRBV5-1 and TRBJ2-7 provide the parts outside the CDR3, is KAGVTQTPRYLIKTRGQQVTLSCSPISGHRSVSWYQQTPGQGLQFLFEYFSETQRNKGNFPGRFSGRQFSNSRSEMNVSTLELGDSALYLCASSLDYYSYEQYFGPGTRLTVT.

The chain joins TRBV7-2 to TRBJ2-1; 8 bases line up with TRBD1. The CDR3 spans 15 residues. CDR1 is SGHTA and CDR2 is FQGNSA in the germline V gene. After removal of 6 bases from V and 2 bases from J, the junction contained 6 bases not matched to a gene. The CDR3 sequence: CASRQPGQAYNEQFF. The CDR3, as DNA: TGTGCCAGCAGACAGCCGGGACAGGCCTACAATGAGCAGTTCTTC.

The V and J genes are TRBV7-2 and TRBJ1-2; 9 nucleotides agree with TRBD1. The V and J ends lost 5 bases and 4 bases, in that order; junction bases with no gene match: 8. Germline V gives CDR1 SGHTA, CDR2 FQGNSA. The CDR3 loop spans 15 amino acids. The CDR3 DNA is TGTGCCAGCAGCGTAACAGGGGGCGCAGGCTATGGCTACACCTTC. This encodes CASSVTGGAGYGYTF.

This chain connects TRBV11-3 to TRBJ1-6; D is unclear. Germline CDR1 SGHNT, CDR2 YENEEA. The CDR3 has 18 amino acids. Trimming shortened V by 1 base and J by 0 bases, and 13 bases separated the two germline ends. The CDR3 loop reads CASSLASGEGSYNSPLHF. The CDR3 nucleotides read TGTGCCAGCAGCTTAGCAAGTGGAGAAGGCTCCTATAATTCACCCCTCCACTTT.

The chain employs TRBV7-2 and TRBJ2-7, with no clear D. The germline gives CDR1 SGHTA, CDR2 FQGNSA. This CDR3 comprises 12 residues. Trimming cost V 6 bases and J 3 bases, with 9 bases left between them. CDR3 sequence reads: CASSPNSYEQYF. The CDR3 nucleotides are TGTGCCAGCAGTCCGAACAGCTACGAGCAGTACTTC.

The chain joins TRBV7-9 to TRBJ2-2, with a tentative D call TRBD2 (6 bases). The germline V gene has CDR1 SEHNR and CDR2 FQNEAQ (reference sequence). CDR3 length equals 14 residues. Trimming shortened V by 6 bases and J by 3 bases, and 11 bases separated the two germline ends. The CDR3 DNA follows: TGTGCCAGCAGTACACGCGGGGACACCGGGGAGCTGTTTTTT. This codes for CASSTRGDTGELFF.